The present T cell receptor beta chain was sequenced within a study of cytotoxic CD8 clonotypes in ibrutinib-treated CLL. Whole-study context: Investigators reported approximately 25 partial and 2 complete responses; after median around 6 years, 14 patients remained remitted and about 12 progressed. Samples yielded averages of 255,043 productive templates and 94,000 or so productive rearrangements. Response samples came after a median about 12 months of treatment, range 6 to 36.

Here immunoSEQ multiplex PCR was the method, and the copy in TCRdb shows in-frame clones only, minus some. Seen here are approximately 200,000 clones, about 72% observed once, and the top ten hold about an eighth. Study conclusions and caveats: Lymph node repertoires were not studied, and sampling times were unmatched.

The V and J ends lost 3 bases and 4 bases, in that order; junction bases with no gene match: 1. The germline V gene has CDR1 SGHAT and CDR2 FQNNGV. The CDR3 consists of 13 residues. Turning to this clone: The antigen remains undetermined.

Sequencing was performed on PBMCs, taken after 24 months of ibrutinib treatment. V is TRBV11-2 and J is TRBJ1-1; the match to TRBD1 covers 8 bases. The sequence was collected from a human donor with chronic lymphocytic leukemia. This CDR3 reads CASSFGQGTEAFF. CDR3 coding DNA: TGTGCCAGCAGCTTCGGACAGGGCACTGAAGCTTTCTTT. Combining the CDR3 with reference TRBV11-2 and TRBJ1-1 gives the whole variable domain EAGVAQSPRYKIIEKRQSVAFWCNPISGHATLYWYQQILGQGPKLLIQFQNNGVVDDSQLPKDRFSAERLKGVDSTLKIQPAKLEDSAVYLCASSFGQGTEAFFGQGTRLTVV.